This T cell receptor beta chain was retrieved from a study of vaccination and CD4 T cells after COVID-19. Treatment specified: 10-day PBMC culture with coronavirus spike peptide pools or control peptides (ViraFEST assay). According to the study, CD4+ T cells from the unexposed donor were gathered ahead of the COVID-19 pandemic (2011-2018). Details on this clonotype: The antigen remains undetermined.

The ends were cut back, 6 bases at V and 0 bases at J, with 11 bases in the middle. The germline CDR1 and CDR2 sequences are SNHLY and FYNNEI. The CDR3 has 14 residues. With the Oncomine TCR Beta short-read assay, DNA from cultured CD4+ T cells was sequenced. Cultured CD4+ T cells yielded the extracted genomic DNA. From the PCR reads, TCRdb called clonotypes with MiXCR, one entry per CDR3 protein. This sample has more than 7,500 distinct CDR3 sequences, with around 41% found just once. The sample was CD4+ T cells from blood, cultured in vitro. J is TRBJ1-2 and V is TRBV2; the D is unclear. This receptor was obtained from a human donor in good health. The CDR3 sequence: CASRDGQANYGYTF. Written as DNA, the CDR3 is TGTGCCAGCAGAGACGGGCAAGCTAACTATGGCTACACCTTC.